This entry is about one T cell receptor (beta chain). This entry comes from a study of blood T cell repertoires in COVID-19. Across the whole study: The United States, Italy and Spain supplied acute and convalescent COVID-19 samples. T cells, B-cell-depleted T cells, or PBMCs supplied cDNA or gDNA.

Original processing methods: For nucleated cells, counts were estimated from reference gene primer amplification. Assay used: immunoSEQ multiplex PCR; TCRdb lists only in-frame clones, some missing. The DNA was the basis for D and trimming; V, J and clone size are from that table. The top ten hold about 0.91% of the sample, which has about 480,000 clones, approximately 89% seen once. V lost 3 bases, J lost 2 bases, and 5 bases stayed unmatched. The CDR3 length is 16 residues. In germline, CDR1 is MRHNA, CDR2 SNTAGT. Sequencing was carried out using peripheral blood. The receptor's source is a young man with COVID-19, enrolled during active disease. The V gene is TRBV6-4, the J gene TRBJ2-3; 10 bases fit TRBD2. The DNA for the CDR3 is TGTGCCAGCAGTGAATACGGACTAGCGGTCACAGATACGCAGTATTTT. Translation gives CASSEYGLAVTDTQYF.